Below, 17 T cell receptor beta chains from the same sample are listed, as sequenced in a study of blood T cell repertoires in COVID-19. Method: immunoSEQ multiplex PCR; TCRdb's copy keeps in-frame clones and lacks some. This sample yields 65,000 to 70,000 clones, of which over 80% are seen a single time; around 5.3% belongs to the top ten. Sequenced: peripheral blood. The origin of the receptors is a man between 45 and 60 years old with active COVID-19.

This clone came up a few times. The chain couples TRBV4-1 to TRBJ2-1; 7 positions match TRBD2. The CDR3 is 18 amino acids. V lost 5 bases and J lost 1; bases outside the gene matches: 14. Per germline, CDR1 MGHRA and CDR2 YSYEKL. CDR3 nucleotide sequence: TGCGCCAGCAGCGGGGGTGGGCTAGCGGACAAATCCTACAATGAGCAGTTCTTC. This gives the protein CASSGGGLADKSYNEQFF.

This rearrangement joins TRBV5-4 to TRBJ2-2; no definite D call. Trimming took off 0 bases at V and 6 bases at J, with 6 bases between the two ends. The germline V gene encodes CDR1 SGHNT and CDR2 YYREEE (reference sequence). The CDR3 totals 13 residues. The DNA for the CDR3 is TGTGCCAGCAGCTTGGCCCCCTCCGGGGAGCTGTTTTTT. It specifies CASSLAPSGELFF.

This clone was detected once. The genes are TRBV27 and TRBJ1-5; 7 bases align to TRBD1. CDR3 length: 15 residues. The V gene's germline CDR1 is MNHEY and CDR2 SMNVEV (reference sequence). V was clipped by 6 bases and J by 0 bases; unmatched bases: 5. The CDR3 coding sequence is TGTGCCAGCAGGGCGGGACAGATTAGCAATCAGCCCCAGCATTTT. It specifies CASRAGQISNQPQHF.

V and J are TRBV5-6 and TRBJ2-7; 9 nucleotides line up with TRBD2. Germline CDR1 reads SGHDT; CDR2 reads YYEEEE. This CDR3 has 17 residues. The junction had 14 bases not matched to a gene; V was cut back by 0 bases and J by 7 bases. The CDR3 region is CASSLVYSGVAGDEQYF. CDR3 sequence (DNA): TGTGCCAGCAGCTTGGTCTATTCAGGTGTAGCGGGAGATGAGCAGTACTTC.

The DNA of the CDR3 is TGCGCCAGCAGCCAAAGCAATAACTATGGCTACACCTTC. Translation: CASSQSNNYGYTF. This rearrangement joins TRBV4-1 to TRBJ1-2; D is unresolved. Germline V CDR1 and CDR2: MGHRA, YSYEKL. V gave up 2 bases and J gave up 1 base, with 5 bases separating them. This CDR3 is 13 amino acids long.

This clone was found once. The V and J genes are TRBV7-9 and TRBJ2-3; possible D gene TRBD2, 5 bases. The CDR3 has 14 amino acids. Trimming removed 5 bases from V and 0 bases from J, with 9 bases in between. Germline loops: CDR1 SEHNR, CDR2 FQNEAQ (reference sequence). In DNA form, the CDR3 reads TGTGCCAGCAGCCTACGCGGGAGCACAGATACGCAGTATTTT. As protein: CASSLRGSTDTQYF.

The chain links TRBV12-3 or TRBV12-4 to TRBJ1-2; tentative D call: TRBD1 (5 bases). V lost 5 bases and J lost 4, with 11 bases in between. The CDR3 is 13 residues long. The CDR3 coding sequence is TGTGCCAGCAGTGGGGGGGAGAGCTATGGCTACACCTTC. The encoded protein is CASSGGESYGYTF.

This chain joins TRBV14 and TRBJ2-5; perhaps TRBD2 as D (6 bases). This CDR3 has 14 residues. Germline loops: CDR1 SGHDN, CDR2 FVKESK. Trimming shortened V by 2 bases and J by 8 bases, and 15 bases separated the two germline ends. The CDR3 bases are TGTGCCAGCAGCCAACGGAGGCCCGGGGGAACCCAGTACTTC. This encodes CASSQRRPGGTQYF.

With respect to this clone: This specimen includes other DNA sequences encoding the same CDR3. This CDR3 reads CASSLGSQGGTEAFF. DNA of the CDR3: TGTGCCAGCAGCTTAGGGTCCCAGGGAGGGACCGAAGCTTTCTTT. The chain joins TRBV7-9 to TRBJ1-1; maybe TRBD1 (5 bases). CDR1 is SEHNR, CDR2 FQNEAQ, per germline (reference sequence). Trimming cost V 1 base and J 8 bases, with 17 bases left between them. The CDR3 covers 15 residues.

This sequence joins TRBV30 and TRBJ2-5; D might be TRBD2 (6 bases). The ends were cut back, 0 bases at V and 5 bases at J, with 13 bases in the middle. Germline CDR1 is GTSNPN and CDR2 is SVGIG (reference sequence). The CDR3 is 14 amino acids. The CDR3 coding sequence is TGTGCCTGGAGTGTGTATGGGGCGGGGGAGACCCAGTACTTC. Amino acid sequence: CAWSVYGAGETQYF. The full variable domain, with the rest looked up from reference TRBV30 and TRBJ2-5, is SQTIHQWPATLVQPVGSPLSLECTVEGTSNPNLYWYRQAAGRGLQLLFYSVGIGQISSEVPQNLSASRPQDRQFILSSKKLLLSDSGFYLCAWSVYGAGETQYFGPGTRLLVL.

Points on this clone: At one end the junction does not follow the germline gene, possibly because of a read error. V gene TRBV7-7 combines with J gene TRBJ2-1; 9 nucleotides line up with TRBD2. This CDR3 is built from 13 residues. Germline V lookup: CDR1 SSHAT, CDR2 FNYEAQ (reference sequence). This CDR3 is CASSLAGEGEQFF. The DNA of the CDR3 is TGTGCTAGCAGCTTAGCGGGGGAGGGTGAGCAGTTCTTC.

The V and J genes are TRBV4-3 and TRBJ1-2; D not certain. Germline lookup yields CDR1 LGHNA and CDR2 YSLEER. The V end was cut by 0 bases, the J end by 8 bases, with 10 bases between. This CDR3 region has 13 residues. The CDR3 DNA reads TGCGCCAGCAGCCAAGATCCCAGAGGGGGCTACACCTTC. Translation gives CASSQDPRGGYTF.

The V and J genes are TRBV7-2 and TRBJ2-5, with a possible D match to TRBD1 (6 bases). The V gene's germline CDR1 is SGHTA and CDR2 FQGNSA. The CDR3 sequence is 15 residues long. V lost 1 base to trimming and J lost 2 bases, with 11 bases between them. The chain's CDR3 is CASSLVTGQQETQYF. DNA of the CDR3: TGTGCCAGCAGCTTAGTAACAGGACAGCAAGAGACCCAGTACTTC.

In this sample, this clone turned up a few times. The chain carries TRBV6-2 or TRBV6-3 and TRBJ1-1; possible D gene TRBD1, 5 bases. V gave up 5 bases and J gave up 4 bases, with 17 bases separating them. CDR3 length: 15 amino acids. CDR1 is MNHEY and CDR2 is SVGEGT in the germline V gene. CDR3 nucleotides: TGTGCCAGCAGTGGTGGGGCGGGGAGCGGCACTGAAGCTTTCTTT. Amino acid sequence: CASSGGAGSGTEAFF.

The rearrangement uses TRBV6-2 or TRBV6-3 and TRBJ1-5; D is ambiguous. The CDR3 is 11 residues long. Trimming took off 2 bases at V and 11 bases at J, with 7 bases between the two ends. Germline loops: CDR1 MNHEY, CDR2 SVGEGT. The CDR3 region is CASSYGQAQHF. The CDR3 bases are TGTGCCAGCAGTTACGGGCAGGCCCAGCATTTT.

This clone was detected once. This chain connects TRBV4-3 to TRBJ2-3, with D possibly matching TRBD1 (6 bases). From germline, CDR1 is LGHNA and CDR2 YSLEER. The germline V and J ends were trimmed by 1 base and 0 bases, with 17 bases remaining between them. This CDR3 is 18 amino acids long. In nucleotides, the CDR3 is TGCGCCAGCAGCCAAGTCTTTCGGACAGCACGTAGCACAGATACGCAGTATTTT. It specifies CASSQVFRTARSTDTQYF.

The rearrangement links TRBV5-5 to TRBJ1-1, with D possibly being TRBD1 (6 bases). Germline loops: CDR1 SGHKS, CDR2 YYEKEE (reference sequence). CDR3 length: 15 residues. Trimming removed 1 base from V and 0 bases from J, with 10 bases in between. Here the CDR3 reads CASSLIQGLNTEAFF. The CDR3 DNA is TGTGCCAGCAGCTTGATTCAGGGGTTGAACACTGAAGCTTTCTTT.